Below are 10 T cell receptor beta chains sequenced from a single sample in a study of cytomegalovirus exposure and HLA in healthy donors. Sequenced by immunoSEQ multiplex PCR; TCRdb stores in-frame clones only, minus some. The profile shows about 120,000 clones, approximately 91% of them singletons. The sample consisted of PBMCs. The receptor source for this set is a man aged 18-30 years in good health and CMV-seropositive.

The chain is built from TRBV7-9 and TRBJ1-2; 7 bases align to TRBD1. The CDR3 extends over 16 amino acids. The ends lost 0 bases at V and 4 bases at J; junction bases unmatched: 8. The germline V gene encodes CDR1 SEHNR and CDR2 FQNEAQ (reference sequence). The chain's CDR3 is CASSLAISRTGYGYTF. In nucleotides, the CDR3 is TGTGCCAGCAGCTTAGCGATATCACGGACAGGCTATGGCTACACCTTC.

Turning to this clone: Other DNA sequences in this specimen translate into the identical CDR3. This sequence joins TRBV5-6 and TRBJ1-5; 9 nucleotides agree with TRBD1. The CDR3 is made up of 16 amino acids. CDR1 and CDR2 from the germline V gene are SGHDT and YYEEEE. J gave up 0 bases and V 2 bases, and 3 bases lay outside the gene matches. The CDR3 region has the DNA TGTGCCAGCAGCTTAGGACAGGGGTATAGCAATCAGCCCCAGCATTTT. It yields the protein CASSLGQGYSNQPQHF.

The J gene is TRBJ2-7, the V gene TRBV7-9, with 7 bases that match TRBD1. Germline V gives CDR1 SEHNR, CDR2 FQNEAQ (reference sequence). V trimming: 1 base; J trimming: 0 bases; junction bases outside the gene matches: 12. The CDR3 loop spans 18 amino acids. CDR3: CASSLGVDVTGISYEQYF. Here the CDR3 DNA reads TGTGCCAGCAGCTTAGGAGTTGACGTGACAGGGATCTCCTACGAGCAGTACTTC.

The V and J genes are TRBV9 and TRBJ2-7, with 9 positions matching TRBD1. The CDR3 is made up of 14 amino acids. Per germline, CDR1 SGDLS and CDR2 YYNGEE. V shed 3 bases, J shed 5 bases, and the junction held 6 bases outside the gene matches. The CDR3 spells CASSDGTGSHEQYF. CDR3 DNA sequence: TGTGCCAGCAGCGATGGGACAGGGAGCCACGAGCAGTACTTC.

The chain is built from TRBV19 and TRBJ2-1, with unresolved D. This CDR3 has 12 residues. Germline-derived CDR1 and CDR2 are LNHDA and SQIVND (reference sequence). V was shortened by 1 base and J by 8 bases, with 6 bases between the two germline ends. In DNA, the CDR3 is TGTGCCAGTAGTATAGTTAGAGATGAGCAGTTCTTC. Translated, it gives CASSIVRDEQFF.

This clone was detected a few times. The rearrangement uses TRBV4-1 and TRBJ2-7; D might be TRBD1 (5 bases). Trimming removed 5 bases at V and 6 bases at J, with 14 bases between. The CDR3 runs to 13 residues. CDR1 is MGHRA, CDR2 YSYEKL, per germline. In nucleotides, the CDR3 is TGCGCCAGCAGCATAGCCCAGGGCGTCGAGCAGTACTTC. Protein sequence: CASSIAQGVEQYF.

The rearrangement uses TRBV28 and TRBJ2-7; 10 bases are shared with TRBD2. J was trimmed by 0 bases and V by 5 bases; bases with no gene match: 10. CDR1 is MDHEN, CDR2 SYDVKM, per germline. CDR3 length: 17 amino acids. CDR3 in DNA: TGTGCCAGCAGTCAAGCTAGCGGGGGACTGTTCTCCTACGAGCAGTACTTC. Translation gives CASSQASGGLFSYEQYF.

The CDR3 region is CASSQGMFGQGGSGANVLTF. The CDR3 bases are TGTGCCAGCAGCCAAGGGATGTTCGGACAGGGTGGTTCTGGGGCCAACGTCCTGACTTTC. The rearrangement links TRBV4-2 to TRBJ2-6; TRBD1 aligns across 8 bases. Germline trimming cut 1 base from V and 1 base from J; bases unmatched to any gene: 12. Germline V gene sequence: CDR1 LGHNA, CDR2 YNFKEQ. The CDR3 spans 20 residues.

The chain recombines TRBV5-1 with TRBJ1-2; D might be TRBD1 (6 bases). Trimming took off 0 bases at V and 4 bases at J, with 10 bases between the two ends. This CDR3 comprises 14 residues. Germline CDR1 is SGHRS and CDR2 is YFSETQ. CDR3 nucleotide sequence: TGCGCCAGCAGCTTGGATCGGACAGCCTATGGCTACACCTTC. The encoded protein is CASSLDRTAYGYTF.

This chain connects TRBV19 to TRBJ1-1, with unresolved D. The germline CDR1 and CDR2 sequences are LNHDA and SQIVND (reference sequence). V shed 11 bases and J shed 4 bases, with 14 bases lying between them. The CDR3 totals 12 residues. The CDR3 nucleotides are TGTGCCGTCGAGGCGGGAGCCACTGAAGCTTTCTTT. This sequence encodes CAVEAGATEAFF.